This TCR beta chain was sequenced during a study of technical replicates of blood from a few donors. The CDR3 covers 11 residues. With 3 bases removed from V and 5 bases from J, the gap between germline ends came to 6 bases. Germline loops: CDR1 DFQATT, CDR2 SNEGSKA (reference sequence). Clones were read by immunoSEQ multiplex PCR, and TCRdb kept only the in-frame ones, dropping some. The table lists 70,000 to 80,000 clones, roughly 96% of them singletons, with approximately 0.2% in the top ten. The V gene is TRBV20-1, the J gene TRBJ2-3, with D perhaps matching TRBD2 (5 bases). The specimen was T cells isolated from PBMCs. The sequence was collected from a human donor in good health. CDR3 nucleotides: TGCAGTGCTAGCGAGGGAGATACGCAGTATTTT. This sequence encodes CSASEGDTQYF.